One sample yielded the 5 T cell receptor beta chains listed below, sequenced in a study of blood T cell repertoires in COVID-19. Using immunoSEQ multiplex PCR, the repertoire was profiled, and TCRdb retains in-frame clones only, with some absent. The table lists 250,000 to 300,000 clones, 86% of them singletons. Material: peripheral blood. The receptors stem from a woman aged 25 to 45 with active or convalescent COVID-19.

CDR3 in amino acids: CASSPPGGELFF. The CDR3 DNA sequence: TGTGCCAGCAGTCCTCCGGGGGGGGAGCTGTTTTTT. This chain connects TRBV11-2 to TRBJ2-2, with D possibly being TRBD2 (5 bases). V was pared by 6 bases and J by 8 bases, with 10 bases between. CDR1 SGHAT and CDR2 FQNNGV come from the germline V gene. The CDR3 loop spans 12 amino acids.

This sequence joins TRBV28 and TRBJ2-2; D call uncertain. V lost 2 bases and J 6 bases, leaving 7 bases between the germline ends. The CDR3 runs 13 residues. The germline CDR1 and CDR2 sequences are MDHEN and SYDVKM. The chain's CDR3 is CASSLGGPGELFF. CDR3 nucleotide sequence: TGTGCCAGCAGTTTAGGTGGGCCCGGGGAGCTGTTTTTT.

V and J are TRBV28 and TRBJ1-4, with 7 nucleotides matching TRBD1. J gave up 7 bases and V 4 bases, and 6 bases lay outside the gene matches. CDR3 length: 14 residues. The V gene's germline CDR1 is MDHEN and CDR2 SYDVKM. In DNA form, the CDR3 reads TGTGCCAGCAGTTCGACAGGGTTGGGTGAAAAACTGTTTTTT. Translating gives CASSSTGLGEKLFF.

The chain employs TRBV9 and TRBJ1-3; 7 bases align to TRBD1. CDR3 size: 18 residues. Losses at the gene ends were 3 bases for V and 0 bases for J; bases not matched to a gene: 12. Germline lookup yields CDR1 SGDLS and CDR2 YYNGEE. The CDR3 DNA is TGTGCCAGCAGCGCAGAGGGGACAGCAGAACTCTCTGGAAACACCATATATTTT. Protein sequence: CASSAEGTAELSGNTIYF.

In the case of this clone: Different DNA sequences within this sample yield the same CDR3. The CDR3, as DNA: TGTGCCAGTAGTATCAGGGGTCCTACTTACGAGCAGTACTTC. Protein product: CASSIRGPTYEQYF. The V gene is TRBV19, the J gene TRBJ2-7; D is possibly TRBD1 (6 bases). The V gene lost 3 bases and the J gene lost 4 bases, with 13 bases spanning the gap. Germline loops: CDR1 LNHDA, CDR2 SQIVND (reference sequence). CDR3 length: 14 residues.